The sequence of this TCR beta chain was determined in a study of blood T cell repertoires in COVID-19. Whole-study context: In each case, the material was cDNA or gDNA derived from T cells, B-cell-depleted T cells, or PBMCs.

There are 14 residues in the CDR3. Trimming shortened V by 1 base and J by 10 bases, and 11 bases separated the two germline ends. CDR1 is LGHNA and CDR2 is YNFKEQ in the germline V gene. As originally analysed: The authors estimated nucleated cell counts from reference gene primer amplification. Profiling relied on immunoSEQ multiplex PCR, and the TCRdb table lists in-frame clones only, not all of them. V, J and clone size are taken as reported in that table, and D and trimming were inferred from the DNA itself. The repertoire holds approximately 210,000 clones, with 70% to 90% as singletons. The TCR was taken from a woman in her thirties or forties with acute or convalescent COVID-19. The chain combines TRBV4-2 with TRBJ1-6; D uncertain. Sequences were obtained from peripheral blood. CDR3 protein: CASSQVTSGSPLHF. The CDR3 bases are TGTGCCAGCAGCCAAGTCACCTCCGGGTCACCCCTCCACTTT.